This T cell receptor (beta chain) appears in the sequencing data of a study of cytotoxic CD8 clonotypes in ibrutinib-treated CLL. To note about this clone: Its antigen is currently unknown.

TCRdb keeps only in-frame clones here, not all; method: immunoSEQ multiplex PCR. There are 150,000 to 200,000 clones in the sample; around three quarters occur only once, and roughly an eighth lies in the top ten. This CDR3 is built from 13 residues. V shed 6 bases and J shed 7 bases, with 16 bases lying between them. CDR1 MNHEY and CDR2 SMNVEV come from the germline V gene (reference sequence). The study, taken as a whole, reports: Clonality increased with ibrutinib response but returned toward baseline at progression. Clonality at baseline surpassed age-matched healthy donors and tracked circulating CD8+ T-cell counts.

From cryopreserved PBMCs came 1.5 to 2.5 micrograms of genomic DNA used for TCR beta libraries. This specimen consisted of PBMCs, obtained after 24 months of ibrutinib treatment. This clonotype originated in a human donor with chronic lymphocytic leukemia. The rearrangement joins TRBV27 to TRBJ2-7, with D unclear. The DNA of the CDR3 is TGTGCCAGCAGGAAGGGTGAGTTTGGTGAGCAGTACTTC. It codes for CASRKGEFGEQYF.